The 19 T cell receptor beta chains below come from one sample, sequenced in a study of Ad26.COV2.S vaccination and SARS-CoV-2 variants. Treatment specified: some 19 received Ad26.COV2.S at low or high dose, single or two shots; several received placebo; per-sample allocation not given. Collection of the samples took place on day 63 after the first injection of vaccine or placebo. Produced via immunoSEQ multiplex PCR; TCRdb's table is partial and in-frame only. The table lists about 350,000 clones, approximately 86% of them singletons. The input for sequencing was peripheral blood, taken in a trial of Ad26.COV2.S vaccine versus placebo. The receptors were gathered from a person between 18 and 65 years old who received the Ad26.COV2.S COVID-19 vaccine or a placebo.

This chain's CDR3 is CASSQDAITHTGELFF. CDR3 nucleotide sequence: TGTGCCAGCAGCCAAGATGCGATTACCCACACCGGGGAGCTGTTTTTT. V is TRBV4-2 and J is TRBJ2-2, with no clear D. V was pared by 0 bases and J by 3 bases, with 11 bases between. The CDR3 sequence is 16 residues long. Germline V gene sequence: CDR1 LGHNA, CDR2 YNFKEQ.

The chain uses TRBV3-1 (or the pseudogene TRBV3-2) and TRBJ2-2; D is uncertain. Between the trimmed V and J ends, which lost 1 base and 6 bases, there was a span of 6 bases. The CDR3 is 13 residues long. Germline V gene lookup returns CDR1 LGHDT and CDR2 YNNKEL (reference sequence). CDR3 DNA: TGTGCCAGCAGCCAAGGTAACGCCGGGGAGCTGTTTTTT. It encodes CASSQGNAGELFF.

The chain couples TRBV5-1 to TRBJ1-1; TRBD1 aligns across 8 bases. The V gene end was trimmed by 5 bases and the J gene end by 4 bases; junction bases not matched to a gene: 10. From germline, CDR1 is SGHRS and CDR2 YFSETQ. The CDR3 length is 15 residues. The CDR3 sequence is CASRGQGITVTEAFF. The DNA for the CDR3 is TGCGCCAGCAGAGGACAGGGTATAACCGTCACTGAAGCTTTCTTT.

This chain connects TRBV19 to TRBJ2-5; D gene uncertain. The CDR3 is 13 amino acids. V gave up 7 bases and J gave up 5 bases, with 14 bases separating them. The germline V gene has CDR1 LNHDA and CDR2 SQIVND (reference sequence). The CDR3 bases are TGTGCCAGTAAAATTTCCCAAGGGGAGACCCAGTACTTC. As protein: CASKISQGETQYF.

The sample holds many counts of this clone. The chain uses TRBV11-2 and TRBJ1-3, with unresolved D. Trimming took off 1 base at V and 4 bases at J, with 5 bases between the two ends. Germline V gene sequence: CDR1 SGHAT, CDR2 FQNNGV. This CDR3 comprises 13 residues. The CDR3 is CASSLVAGNTIYF. CDR3 DNA: TGTGCCAGCAGCTTAGTAGCGGGAAACACCATATATTTT. The entire variable domain, with the rest obtained from reference TRBV11-2 and TRBJ1-3, is as follows: EAGVAQSPRYKIIEKRQSVAFWCNPISGHATLYWYQQILGQGPKLLIQFQNNGVVDDSQLPKDRFSAERLKGVDSTLKIQPAKLEDSAVYLCASSLVAGNTIYFGEGSWLTVV.

V gene TRBV28 combines with J gene TRBJ1-4; no clear D. V lost 5 bases and J lost 2, with 12 bases in between. The length of the CDR3 is 15 residues. The V gene's germline CDR1 is MDHEN and CDR2 SYDVKM. The CDR3 coding sequence is TGTGCCAGCAGTATATTTACCGCTACTAATGAAAAACTGTTTTTT. Translated: CASSIFTATNEKLFF.

The rearrangement joins TRBV10-3 to TRBJ1-2; 7 positions match TRBD1. CDR1 and CDR2 from the germline V gene are ENHRY and SYGVKD. This CDR3 comprises 15 residues. The junction had 13 bases not matched to a gene; V was cut back by 6 bases and J by 6 bases. Here the CDR3 reads CAISPPDRVYDGYTF. The CDR3, as DNA: TGTGCCATCAGCCCACCAGACAGGGTATACGATGGCTACACCTTC.

The table lists this clone with a count of one. The chain's CDR3 is CASSFTLDVRNQPQHF. In DNA form, the CDR3 reads TGTGCCAGCAGTTTTACCCTGGACGTCCGCAATCAGCCCCAGCATTTT. J is TRBJ1-5 and V is TRBV6-5; D gene ambiguous. V lost 4 bases and J lost 2, with 15 bases in between. Per the germline V gene, CDR1 is MNHEY and CDR2 is SVGAGI. The CDR3 length is 16 residues.

V is TRBV3-1 (or the pseudogene TRBV3-2) and J is TRBJ2-2; TRBD2 aligns across 13 bases. After removal of 1 base from V and 4 bases from J, the junction contained 6 bases not matched to a gene. Germline-derived CDR1 and CDR2 are LGHDT and YNNKEL (reference sequence). CDR3 length: 18 amino acids. The CDR3 DNA sequence: TGTGCCAGCAGCCAAGGACTTACTAGCGGGAGGGGCACCGGGGAGCTGTTTTTT. It yields the protein CASSQGLTSGRGTGELFF.

V usage is TRBV6-1 and J usage is TRBJ2-7; D is ambiguous. From germline, CDR1 is MNHNS and CDR2 SASEGT. There are 15 residues in the CDR3. V gave up 0 bases and J gave up 5 bases, with 14 bases separating them. The CDR3 bases are TGTGCCAGCAGTGAAGCTGAAGGTGGTCGTCACGAGCAGTACTTC. Amino acids: CASSEAEGGRHEQYF.

The V and J genes are TRBV7-2 and TRBJ2-4, with 12 bases that match TRBD2. The CDR3 contains 14 residues. V trimming: 5 bases; J trimming: 8 bases; junction bases outside the gene matches: 4. The germline CDR1 and CDR2 sequences are SGHTA and FQGNSA. As DNA, the CDR3 is TGTGCCAGCAGCCCGACTAGCGGGAGTTACATTCAGTACTTC. As protein: CASSPTSGSYIQYF.

The rearrangement joins TRBV14 to TRBJ2-7; the D is unclear. The germline V gene encodes CDR1 SGHDN and CDR2 FVKESK. V dropped 2 bases and J dropped 6 bases, with 5 bases sitting between them. There are 11 residues in the CDR3. In DNA, the CDR3 is TGTGCCAGCAGCCAATCGCGCGAGCAGTACTTC. Its translation: CASSQSREQYF. Complete variable domain (other parts from reference TRBV14 and TRBJ2-7): EAGVTQFPSHSVIEKGQTVTLRCDPISGHDNLYWYRRVMGKEIKFLLHFVKESKQDESGMPNNRFLAERTGGTYSTLKVQPAELEDSGVYFCASSQSREQYFGPGTRLTVT.

This chain links TRBV28 with TRBJ1-1; D remains unclear. The CDR3 runs to 14 residues. V shed 7 bases and J shed 0 bases, with 12 bases lying between them. Per the germline V gene, CDR1 is MDHEN and CDR2 is SYDVKM. CDR3 region: CASTERPLNTEAFF. In DNA form, the CDR3 reads TGTGCCAGCACCGAGAGGCCCTTGAACACTGAAGCTTTCTTT.

The J gene is TRBJ2-5, the V gene TRBV27, with 7 bases identical to TRBD2. Germline trimming cut 6 bases from V and 3 bases from J; bases unmatched to any gene: 10. The CDR3 spans 15 residues. The germline gives CDR1 MNHEY, CDR2 SMNVEV (reference sequence). CDR3 sequence: CASRYGGRGKETQYF. The CDR3 DNA sequence: TGTGCCAGCAGATATGGGGGGAGGGGTAAAGAGACCCAGTACTTC.

The rearrangement joins TRBV5-4 to TRBJ2-2; D is unclear. Trimming shortened V by 2 bases and J by 6 bases, and 14 bases separated the two germline ends. The V gene's germline CDR1 is SGHNT and CDR2 YYREEE (reference sequence). This CDR3 has 15 amino acids. The chain's CDR3 is CASSFADQRSGELFF. The CDR3 nucleotides read TGTGCCAGCAGCTTCGCGGACCAAAGGTCCGGGGAGCTGTTTTTT.

The chain employs TRBV4-1 and TRBJ1-1, with a possible D match to TRBD1 (6 bases). This CDR3 contains 16 residues. CDR1 is MGHRA, CDR2 YSYEKL, per germline. Trimming cost V 1 base and J 0 bases, with 12 bases left between them. CDR3 in DNA: TGCGCCAGCAGCCAAGGGAGGGGGGAAATGAACACTGAAGCTTTCTTT. Translating it yields CASSQGRGEMNTEAFF.

The gene calls are TRBV18 and TRBJ1-5; D unclear. The CDR3 covers 13 residues. Trimming pared 4 bases from V and 7 bases from J, leaving 11 bases between. The germline gives CDR1 KGHSH, CDR2 LQKENI. The CDR3 loop is CASSQSDDQPQHF. CDR3 coding DNA: TGTGCCAGCTCACAATCGGACGACCAGCCCCAGCATTTT.

This clone was counted once. The chain recombines TRBV5-5 with TRBJ2-2; 9 bases agree with TRBD1. This CDR3 is 15 amino acids long. With 5 bases clipped from V and 3 bases from J, the junction kept 5 bases outside the gene matches. Germline V lookup: CDR1 SGHKS, CDR2 YYEKEE (reference sequence). CDR3 residues: CASRTGTGYTGELFF. In DNA, the CDR3 is TGTGCCAGCAGAACCGGGACAGGGTACACCGGGGAGCTGTTTTTT.

The chain employs TRBV30 and TRBJ1-3, with D perhaps TRBD1 (6 bases). The CDR3 contains 14 residues. The V and J ends lost 8 bases and 2 bases respectively, with 16 bases between them. The germline V gene encodes CDR1 GTSNPN and CDR2 SVGIG (reference sequence). CDR3 amino acids: CAGTGTETGNTIYF. Written as DNA, the CDR3 is TGTGCCGGAACAGGGACGGAGACTGGAAACACCATATATTTT.